A selection of T cell receptor beta chains follows, all from one sample in a study of T-cell reconstitution after alpha-beta-depleted transplantation in children. TCRdb redid the calling of the PCR reads with MiXCR, one entry per CDR3 protein. The sample records 90,000 to 150,000 distinct CDR3 sequences, more than 20% being singletons. This material consisted of PBMCs, mostly from graft donor cells, taken 180 days after TCRalphabeta/CD19-depleted stem cell transplant. The receptors were gathered from a male patient between 2 and 10 years old who had a stem cell transplant for chronic granulomatous disease, so the T cells may come from the graft donor. The CDR3 runs from the conserved cysteine through the conserved F or W. The order of the fields is D gene, J gene, clone size, V gene, CDR3 protein, CDR3 DNA. A D gene is named only where the DNA matches it firmly. Size is stated for part of the rows, as once, few or many counts, or as a class when the clone is expanded.

d_call: TRBD1; j_call: TRBJ1-1; clone_size: medium-sized; v_call: TRBV7-9; cdr3_aa: CASSPTGGTEAFF; cdr3_nt: TGTGCCAGCAGCCCTACAGGGGGCACTGAAGCTTTCTTT
d_call: TRBD2; j_call: TRBJ2-1; clone_size: NA; v_call: TRBV15; cdr3_aa: CATSRDRLLAGRNEQFF; cdr3_nt: TGTGCCACCAGCAGAGATCGGCTCCTAGCGGGACGTAATGAGCAGTTCTTC
d_call: NA; j_call: TRBJ1-6; clone_size: many; v_call: TRBV12-3/TRBV12-4; cdr3_aa: CASSLQGFGSPLHF; cdr3_nt: TGTGCCAGCAGTCTACAGGGTTTTGGGTCACCCCTCCACTTT
d_call: NA; j_call: TRBJ1-5; clone_size: few; v_call: TRBV29-1; cdr3_aa: CSVGRLGGPQHF; cdr3_nt: TGCAGCGTTGGCCGTCTAGGGGGGCCCCAGCATTTT
d_call: NA; j_call: TRBJ2-7; clone_size: NA; v_call: TRBV20-1; cdr3_aa: CSARHPVGDEQYF; cdr3_nt: TGCAGTGCTAGACACCCTGTTGGGGACGAGCAGTACTTC
d_call: TRBD2; j_call: TRBJ2-3; clone_size: few; v_call: TRBV5-1; cdr3_aa: CASSLPAGRTDTQYF; cdr3_nt: TGCGCCAGCAGTTTGCCAGCGGGGCGCACAGATACGCAGTATTTT
d_call: NA; j_call: TRBJ2-3; clone_size: NA; v_call: TRBV7-2; cdr3_aa: CASSLVTGDTQYF; cdr3_nt: TGTGCCAGCAGCTTAGTAACGGGAGATACGCAGTATTTT
d_call: NA; j_call: TRBJ2-5; clone_size: many; v_call: TRBV7-9; cdr3_aa: CASSLGSQSQETQYF; cdr3_nt: TGTGCCAGCAGCTTAGGAAGTCAATCTCAAGAGACCCAGTACTTC
d_call: TRBD2; j_call: TRBJ2-3; clone_size: NA; v_call: TRBV7-2; cdr3_aa: CASSLTASGRFSTDTQYF; cdr3_nt: TGTGCCAGCAGCTTAACGGCTAGCGGGAGGTTCAGCACAGATACGCAGTATTTT
d_call: TRBD2; j_call: TRBJ2-7; clone_size: few; v_call: TRBV20-1; cdr3_aa: CSARAPTGLAGIYEQYF; cdr3_nt: TGCAGTGCTAGAGCCCCGACTGGACTAGCGGGAATCTACGAGCAGTACTTC
d_call: TRBD1; j_call: TRBJ2-5; clone_size: NA; v_call: TRBV28; cdr3_aa: CASSHGFATGLGKVQYF; cdr3_nt: TGTGCCAGCAGCCATGGGTTTGCGACAGGGTTGGGTAAGGTCCAGTACTTC